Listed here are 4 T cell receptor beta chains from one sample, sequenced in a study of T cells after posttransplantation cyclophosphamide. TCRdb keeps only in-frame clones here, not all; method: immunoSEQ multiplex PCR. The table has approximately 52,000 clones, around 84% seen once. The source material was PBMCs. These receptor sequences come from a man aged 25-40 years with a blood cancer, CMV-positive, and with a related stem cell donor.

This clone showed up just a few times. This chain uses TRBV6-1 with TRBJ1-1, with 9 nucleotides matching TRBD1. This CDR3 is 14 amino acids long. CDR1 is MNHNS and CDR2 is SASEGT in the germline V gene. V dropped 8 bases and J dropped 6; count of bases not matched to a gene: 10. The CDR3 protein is CASSTGTGSAEAFF. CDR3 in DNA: TGTGCCAGCTCTACCGGGACAGGGTCGGCTGAAGCTTTCTTT.

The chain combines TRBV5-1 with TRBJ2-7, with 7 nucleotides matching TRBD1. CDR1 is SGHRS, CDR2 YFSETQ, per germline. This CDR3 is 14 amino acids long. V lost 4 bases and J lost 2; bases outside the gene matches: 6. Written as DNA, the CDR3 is TGCGCCAGCAGCCACGGACAGGCGGCCTACGAGCAGTACTTC. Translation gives CASSHGQAAYEQYF.

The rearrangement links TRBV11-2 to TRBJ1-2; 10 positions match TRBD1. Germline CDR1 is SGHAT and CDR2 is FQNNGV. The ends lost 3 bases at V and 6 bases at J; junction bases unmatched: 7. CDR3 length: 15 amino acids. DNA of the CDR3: TGTGCCAGCAGCTTCCTCCGGGACAGGGGTAATGGCTACACCTTC. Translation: CASSFLRDRGNGYTF. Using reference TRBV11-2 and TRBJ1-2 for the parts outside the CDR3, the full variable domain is EAGVAQSPRYKIIEKRQSVAFWCNPISGHATLYWYQQILGQGPKLLIQFQNNGVVDDSQLPKDRFSAERLKGVDSTLKIQPAKLEDSAVYLCASSFLRDRGNGYTFGSGTRLTVV.

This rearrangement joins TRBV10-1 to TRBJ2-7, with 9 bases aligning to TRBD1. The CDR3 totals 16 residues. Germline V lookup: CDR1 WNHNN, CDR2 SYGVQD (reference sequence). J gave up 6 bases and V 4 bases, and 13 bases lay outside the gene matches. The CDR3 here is CASSGDRDTSLVEQYF. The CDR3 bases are TGCGCCAGCAGTGGGGACAGGGATACTTCTTTAGTCGAGCAGTACTTC.